The clone carrying this TCR beta chain was seen ten or more times. Its antigen is undetermined. The sample belongs to a study of T cell repertoires in cytomegalovirus infection. Study-level information: Both a matching HLA type and CMV infection were indicated by public TCR beta signatures.

TCRdb processed the reads anew with MiXCR; each CDR3 protein has one entry. The table shows approximately 700,000 distinct CDR3 sequences, with less than 40% occurring only once. Points from the study as a whole: It was HLA-C-restricted CMV-specific TCR beta clonotypes that dominated the response ex vivo. CMV carriers having the relevant HLA were flagged by cumulative public TCR beta family frequency.

This clonotype was obtained from a human donor in good health (CMV status not recorded). Some clones in this sample may be carry-over from other donors' samples. The sample comprised PBMCs.

The CDR3 region is CASSWGGTYEQYF. The CDR3 nucleotides read TGTGCCAGCAGTTGGGGCGGAACCTACGAGCAGTACTTC. The chain recombines TRBV12-3 or TRBV12-4 with TRBJ2-7; possibly TRBD1 for D (5 bases). Trimming left V 4 bases short and J 2 bases short, with 9 bases between. The CDR3 length is 13 residues.